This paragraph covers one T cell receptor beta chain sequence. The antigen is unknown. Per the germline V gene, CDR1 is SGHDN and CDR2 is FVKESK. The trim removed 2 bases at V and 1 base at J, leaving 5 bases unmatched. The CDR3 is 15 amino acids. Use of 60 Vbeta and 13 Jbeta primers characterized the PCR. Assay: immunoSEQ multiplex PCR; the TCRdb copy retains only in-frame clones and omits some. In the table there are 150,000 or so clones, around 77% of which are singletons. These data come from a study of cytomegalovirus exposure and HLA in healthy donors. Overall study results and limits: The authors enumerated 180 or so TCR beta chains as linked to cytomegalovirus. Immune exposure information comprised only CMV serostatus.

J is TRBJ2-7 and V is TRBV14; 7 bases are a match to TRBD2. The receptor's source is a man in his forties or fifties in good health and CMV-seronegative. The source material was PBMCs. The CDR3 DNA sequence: TGTGCCAGCAGCCAACTAGCGGATGATTCCTACGAGCAGTACGTC. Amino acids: CASSQLADDSYEQYV.